This T cell receptor beta chain was sequenced for a study of CD8 T cells in ankylosing spondylitis. Overall study findings and caveats: A motif of under 10 highly homologous TCR beta variants was seen as apparently characteristic of ankylosing spondylitis blood.

It was by quantitative 5'-RACE with molecular barcodes that TCR beta libraries were made. TCRdb fed the 5' RACE reads into MiXCR, producing one record per CDR3 protein. Altogether about 540,000 distinct CDR3 sequences are present, about 12% being singletons, with the ten largest covering about 6.5%. The V end was cut by 8 bases, the J end by 1 base, with 11 bases between. The CDR3 spans 12 residues. CDR1 and CDR2 from the germline V gene are SQVTM and ANQGSEA. This clonotype appeared a few times. Its antigen is unidentified. The sample taken for sequencing was blood, either unsorted or a sorted T cell fraction (not recorded which). The V call is TRBV29-1, the J call TRBJ2-5, with TRBD1 as a possible D gene (6 bases). This sequence originates from a male donor with ankylosing spondylitis. Here the CDR3 DNA reads TGCAGCTTGAGGACAGCCCAAGAGACCCAGTACTTC. Translated: CSLRTAQETQYF.